This T cell receptor (beta chain) was sequenced for a study of blood T cell repertoires in COVID-19. About the study: Some COVID-19 samples were acute and others convalescent; all came from the United States, Italy and Spain. The cDNA or gDNA used as material had been derived from T cells, B-cell-depleted T cells, or PBMCs.

Authors' processing steps: Quantification of nucleated cells was approximated via reference gene primer amplification. Data came from immunoSEQ multiplex PCR; TCRdb stores just in-frame clones and leaves some out. For V, J and clone size, that table is used; D and trimming come from the DNA. The sample carries tens of thousands of clones, about 90% recorded once. CDR1 SNHLY and CDR2 FYNNEI come from the germline V gene. CDR3 size: 15 residues. With 1 base removed from V and 3 bases from J, the gap between germline ends came to 10 bases. This sequence joins TRBV2 and TRBJ1-3; D not resolved. Input material: peripheral blood. The sequence came from a man between 45 and 60 years old with active COVID-19. The CDR3 coding sequence is TGTGCCAGCAGTGAAGTGGCGGCCGGTGGAAACACCATATATTTT. It is translated as CASSEVAAGGNTIYF. The entire variable domain, with the rest obtained from reference TRBV2 and TRBJ1-3, is as follows: EPEVTQTPSHQVTQMGQEVILRCVPISNHLYFYWYRQILGQKVEFLVSFYNNEISEKSEIFDDQFSVERPDGSNFTLKIRSTKLEDSAMYFCASSEVAAGGNTIYFGEGSWLTVV.